The next 5 T cell receptor beta chains were all read from a single sample in a study of T cell repertoires in cytomegalovirus infection. TCRdb reprocessed the reads with MiXCR, giving one entry per CDR3 protein. The table records a few hundred thousand distinct CDR3 sequences, approximately 26% of them present only once. Source material: PBMCs. All receptors derive from a human donor in good health (CMV status not recorded). Some clones in this sample may be carry-over from other donors' samples.

V gene TRBV28 combines with J gene TRBJ1-1; D remains ambiguous. The CDR3 is 14 amino acids. V was trimmed by 2 bases and J by 3 bases, leaving 10 bases between them. Germline V gene lookup returns CDR1 MDHEN and CDR2 SYDVKM. The CDR3 loop is CASSLTPRDTEAFF. In nucleotides, the CDR3 is TGTGCCAGCAGTTTAACCCCACGGGACACTGAAGCTTTCTTT.

The chain is built from TRBV12-3 or TRBV12-4 and TRBJ2-2; 7 positions match TRBD1. The CDR3 extends over 17 amino acids. V trimming: 3 bases; J trimming: 2 bases; junction bases outside the gene matches: 9. Here the CDR3 DNA reads TGTGCCAGCAGTTTTAGCCGGTCAGGGGGTAACACCGGGGAGCTGTTTTTT. Translation gives CASSFSRSGGNTGELFF.

This chain links TRBV29-1 with TRBJ1-2; 9 bases match TRBD1. CDR1 SQVTM and CDR2 ANQGSEA come from the germline V gene. V dropped 7 bases and J dropped 7; count of bases not matched to a gene: 16. There are 15 residues in the CDR3. The CDR3: CSALGGGQGLGGYTF. The CDR3 region has the DNA TGCAGCGCACTCGGGGGTGGACAGGGGTTAGGTGGCTACACCTTC.

This clonotype was counted many times. The CDR3 sequence: CASSLDGTGGYGYTF. Here the CDR3 DNA reads TGTGCCAGCAGCTTAGACGGCACAGGGGGCTATGGCTACACCTTC. The chain links TRBV7-2 to TRBJ1-2; 8 bases are shared with TRBD1. CDR1 SGHTA and CDR2 FQGNSA come from the germline V gene. This CDR3 spans 15 amino acids. V shed 1 base, J shed 4 bases, and the junction held 5 bases outside the gene matches.

This clonotype was seen ten or more times. The J gene is TRBJ2-5, the V gene TRBV7-6; 8 bases line up with TRBD1. Trimming took 5 bases from V and 6 from J; bases not matched to a gene: 5. Germline assignment: CDR1 SGHVS and CDR2 FNYEAQ. The CDR3 covers 13 residues. The chain's CDR3 is CASSARDRQTQYF. CDR3 DNA: TGTGCCAGCAGCGCAAGGGACAGGCAGACCCAGTACTTC.